The next 13 T cell receptor beta chains were all read from a single sample in a study of blood T cell repertoires in COVID-19. Using immunoSEQ multiplex PCR, the repertoire was profiled, and TCRdb retains in-frame clones only, with some absent. This sample has around 190,000 clones, with less than 90% found just once. Input material: peripheral blood. The receptors derive from a man in his 70s with active or convalescent COVID-19.

The rearrangement uses TRBV21-1 and TRBJ1-2; TRBD1, the table's D call, lacks a check against the DNA. TRBV21-1 is given as a pseudogene. The CDR3 covers 13 residues. CDR3 in DNA: TGTGCCAGCAGGTTCGAGACCCAGGGAGGCTACACCTTC. Translated: CASRFETQGGYTF.

J is TRBJ2-7 and V is TRBV24-1; 7 bases are a match to TRBD1. Trimming removed 7 bases from V and 4 bases from J; junction bases left unmatched: 6. Germline V gene sequence: CDR1 KGHDR, CDR2 SFDVKD. The CDR3 length is 13 residues. As DNA, the CDR3 is TGTGCCACCAGCCGGGACAGTACGTACGAGCAGTACTTC. Its protein is CATSRDSTYEQYF.

The rearrangement uses TRBV9 and TRBJ2-5, with 8 bases lining up with TRBD1. The trim removed 0 bases at V and 5 bases at J, leaving 6 bases unmatched. Germline CDR1 SGDLS, CDR2 YYNGEE. This CDR3 comprises 15 residues. The CDR3 DNA follows: TGTGCCAGCAGCGTAGGGACAGGGCTCTGGGAGACCCAGTACTTC. Its protein product is CASSVGTGLWETQYF.

This rearrangement joins TRBV30 to TRBJ2-7, with D possibly matching TRBD1 (6 bases). CDR1 is GTSNPN, CDR2 SVGIG, per germline (reference sequence). V gave up 2 bases and J gave up 3 bases, with 17 bases separating them. There are 15 residues in the CDR3. CDR3 coding DNA: TGTGCCTGGAGTCCCGCCAGGGGATCGGGCTACGAGCAGTACTTC. Translated, it gives CAWSPARGSGYEQYF.

The chain recombines TRBV4-3 with TRBJ1-2, with 8 bases identical to TRBD1. V dropped 4 bases and J dropped 4; count of bases not matched to a gene: 11. Germline CDR1 and CDR2: LGHNA and YSLEER. The CDR3 totals 16 residues. CDR3 coding DNA: TGCGCCAGCAGCCCACCCGGGTCAGGGGGCATCTATGGCTACACCTTC. Its protein is CASSPPGSGGIYGYTF.

On this clone: Other nucleotide sequences from this sample produce the same CDR3. This chain connects TRBV7-2 to TRBJ2-5, with D perhaps matching TRBD2 (7 bases). V gave up 1 base and J gave up 5 bases, with 11 bases separating them. The CDR3 consists of 14 residues. Germline CDR1 SGHTA, CDR2 FQGNSA. This CDR3 is CASSLGGGRETQYF. The CDR3 bases are TGTGCCAGCAGCTTAGGCGGGGGCCGGGAGACCCAGTACTTC.

In this sample, this clone turned up once. The chain combines TRBV4-1 with TRBJ1-5; a possible D gene is TRBD1 (6 bases). Germline V gives CDR1 MGHRA, CDR2 YSYEKL. CDR3 length equals 20 residues. With 1 base removed from V and 2 bases from J, the gap between germline ends came to 24 bases. This CDR3 reads CASSQGVGQGKSYRNQPQHF. The CDR3, as DNA: TGCGCCAGCAGCCAAGGTGTTGGGCAGGGGAAGAGTTACCGCAATCAGCCCCAGCATTTT.

This rearrangement joins TRBV6-5 to TRBJ1-5; weak D call: TRBD1 (6 bases). Germline V gene sequence: CDR1 MNHEY, CDR2 SVGAGI. V lost 6 bases to trimming and J lost 3 bases, with 12 bases between them. This CDR3 has 14 amino acids. The CDR3 coding sequence is TGTGCCAGCAGCTTTACAGGGAACAATCAGCCCCAGCATTTT. Its translation: CASSFTGNNQPQHF.

This clone was recorded a few times. The chain recombines TRBV14 with TRBJ2-5, with 7 bases fitting TRBD2. Germline CDR1 reads SGHDN; CDR2 reads FVKESK. The CDR3 loop spans 15 amino acids. V lost 0 bases to trimming and J lost 5 bases; unmatched junction nucleotides: 6. CDR3 coding DNA: TGTGCCAGCAGCCAAGATGGGAGGGCCTGGGAGACCCAGTACTTC. Translating gives CASSQDGRAWETQYF.

This sequence joins TRBV19 and TRBJ1-4; possibly TRBD1 for D (6 bases). CDR1 and CDR2 from the germline V gene are LNHDA and SQIVND (reference sequence). The ends were cut back, 5 bases at V and 3 bases at J, with 13 bases in the middle. CDR3 size: 15 residues. The CDR3 loop is CASSAYRVPNEKLFF. CDR3 sequence (DNA): TGTGCCAGTAGTGCCTACAGGGTTCCTAATGAAAAACTGTTTTTT.

This chain joins TRBV11-3 and TRBJ2-6; TRBD1 is a possible D gene (5 bases). The V end lost 4 bases, the J end lost 2 bases, and 6 bases lay between the germline ends. The CDR3 length is 14 residues. Germline V gene lookup returns CDR1 SGHNT and CDR2 YENEEA. CDR3 nucleotide sequence: TGTGCCAGCAGCTCGACAGCTGGGGCCAACGTCCTGACTTTC. It is translated as CASSSTAGANVLTF.

The V call is TRBV20-1, the J call TRBJ2-5, with 7 bases fitting TRBD1. Trimming at V came to 5 bases and at J to 13 bases, leaving 10 bases not matched to a gene. CDR1 and CDR2 from the germline V gene are DFQATT and SNEGSKA (reference sequence). There are 11 residues in the CDR3. CDR3: CSASGQRARYF. CDR3 DNA sequence: TGCAGTGCTTCGGGACAGAGGGCGAGGTACTTC.

This CDR3 is CASSLNGRYTEAFF. Written as DNA, the CDR3 is TGTGCCAGCAGCTTAAATGGGAGATACACTGAAGCTTTCTTT. The rearrangement joins TRBV7-2 to TRBJ1-1; D is ambiguous. V lost 2 bases and J lost 3, with 10 bases in between. The CDR3 length is 14 residues. Germline CDR1 SGHTA, CDR2 FQGNSA.